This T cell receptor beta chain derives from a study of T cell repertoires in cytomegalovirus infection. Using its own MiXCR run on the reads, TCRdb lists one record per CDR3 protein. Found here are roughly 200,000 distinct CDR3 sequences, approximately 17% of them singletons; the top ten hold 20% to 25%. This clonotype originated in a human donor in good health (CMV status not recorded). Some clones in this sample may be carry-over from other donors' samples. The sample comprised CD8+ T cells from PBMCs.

CDR3: CASRLVGMGGLGNQPQHF. CDR3 nucleotides: TGTGCCAGCAGATTGGTTGGTATGGGGGGCTTAGGCAATCAGCCCCAGCATTTT. The chain combines TRBV28 with TRBJ1-5; tentatively, D is TRBD1 (6 bases). V was clipped by 6 bases and J by 2 bases, with 23 bases between them. In germline, CDR1 is MDHEN, CDR2 SYDVKM. This CDR3 contains 18 residues.